The rows below give T cell receptor beta chains drawn from one sample of a study of OX40 agonist ivuxolimab in advanced cancers. The table came from immunoSEQ multiplex PCR; TCRdb's copy has only in-frame clones and leaves some out. The sample holds over 40,000 clones; approximately 90% are singletons and the top ten take roughly 1.5%. The input for sequencing was CD4+ or CD8+ T cells sorted from blood, taken in a trial of the OX40 agonist ivuxolimab. These receptors all stem from an adult with an advanced solid tumor such as melanoma, head and neck, liver or kidney cancer. Each CDR3 is given with its conserved first and last residue. Each record gives: D gene, J gene, V gene, clone size, CDR3 DNA, CDR3 protein. The D gene is left open where the match is weak. Size is omitted from some rows. Given values are once, few, many or a class for expanded clones.

- TRBJ1-2 TRBV5-1 - TGCGCCAGCAGCTTGGAAGGGAATGGCTATGGCTACACCTTC CASSLEGNGYGYTF
- TRBJ1-1 TRBV9 few TGTGCCAGCAGCGTGATGGAGAACACTGAAGCTTTCTTT CASSVMENTEAFF
TRBD2 TRBJ2-7 TRBV10-1 - TGCGCCAGCAGTGAGGCTAGCGGGGGGGCCTGGTACGAGCAGTACTTC CASSEASGGAWYEQYF
- TRBJ1-5 TRBV2 - TGTGCCAGCAGGGAGAACAATCAGCCCCAGCATTTT CASRENNQPQHF
- TRBJ1-5 TRBV6-1 - TGTGCCAGCAGTGGGGGGGGCCGACAGCCCCAGCATTTT CASSGGGRQPQHF
TRBD1 TRBJ1-6 TRBV28 - TGTGCCAGCACCGCGACAGGGGGAGGTAATTCACCCCTCCACTTT CASTATGGGNSPLHF
TRBD2 TRBJ2-1 TRBV6-1 - TGTGCCAGCACCACCTGGCGGGGGGTTAAGAATGAGCAGTTCTTC CASTTWRGVKNEQFF
- TRBJ2-2 TRBV5-1 - TGCGCCAGCACACCGGGAACCTGGTCGGCCGGGGAGCTGTTTTTT CASTPGTWSAGELFF
- TRBJ2-1 TRBV7-2 - TGTGCCAGCAGCACAAACCTACTAGGCTCCTACAATGAGCAGTTCTTC CASSTNLLGSYNEQFF
TRBD2 TRBJ2-3 TRBV5-4 - TGTGCCAGCAGTCCGGGTGGGACTAGCTCAAGAACAGATACGCAGTATTTT CASSPGGTSSRTDTQYF
TRBD1 TRBJ2-5 TRBV7-9 - TGTGCCAGCAGCTATAACAGGGGTTATGGAGAGACCCAGTACTTC CASSYNRGYGETQYF
- TRBJ2-7 TRBV13 - TGTGCCAGCAGCTTAGGTCCAGGCCGGAACTCCTACGAGCAGTACTTC CASSLGPGRNSYEQYF
TRBD1 TRBJ2-5 TRBV11-3 - TGTGCCAGCAGCCCTTGGACAGGCCACCAAGAGACCCAGTACTTC CASSPWTGHQETQYF
- TRBJ1-1 TRBV5-5 few TGTGCCAGTAGACACTTGAGGACAAGCATGAACACTGAAGCTTTCTTT CASRHLRTSMNTEAFF
- TRBJ1-5 TRBV28 - TGTGCCAGCAGAGGACATAGCAATCAGCCCCAGCATTTT CASRGHSNQPQHF
- TRBJ1-5 TRBV15 - TGTGCCACCAGCAGGGGATCAGGGGCGGGCAATCAGCCCCAGCATTTT CATSRGSGAGNQPQHF
TRBD1 TRBJ1-2 TRBV5-1 - TGCGCCAGCAGCTTGGGGTTAGGGGGACAGGGAAGAAGTAACTATGGCTACACCTTC CASSLGLGGQGRSNYGYTF
- TRBJ1-6 TRBV30 - TGTGCCTGGAGTCTCCCAGGGAGCTCCTATAATTCACCCCTCCACTTT CAWSLPGSSYNSPLHF
- TRBJ2-2 TRBV10-1 - TGCGCCAGTGGAGACTTGGGGGAGCTGTTTTTT CASGDLGELFF
- TRBJ2-7 TRBV10-3 - TGTGCCATCAGACAGTCCCTTTTTGGCGAGCAGTACTTC CAIRQSLFGEQYF
- TRBJ1-3 TRBV11-2 - TGTGCCAGCAGCTTCAACATAGATCCTGGAAACACCATATATTTT CASSFNIDPGNTIYF
- TRBJ2-2 TRBV15 - TGTGCCACCAGCAAGGGGGACACAGACACCGGGGAGCTGTTTTTT CATSKGDTDTGELFF
TRBD1 TRBJ2-5 TRBV6-6 - TGTGCCAGCAGTTATTCGAACGGACAGGCGAAGCAGTACTTC CASSYSNGQAKQYF
- TRBJ1-2 TRBV9 few TGTGCCAGCACCGCCGGCAGGAGATTCTATGGCTACACCTTC CASTAGRRFYGYTF
- TRBJ2-3 TRBV7-3 - TGTGCCAGCAGCTCCCTTCGGTCCACAGATACGCAGTATTTT CASSSLRSTDTQYF